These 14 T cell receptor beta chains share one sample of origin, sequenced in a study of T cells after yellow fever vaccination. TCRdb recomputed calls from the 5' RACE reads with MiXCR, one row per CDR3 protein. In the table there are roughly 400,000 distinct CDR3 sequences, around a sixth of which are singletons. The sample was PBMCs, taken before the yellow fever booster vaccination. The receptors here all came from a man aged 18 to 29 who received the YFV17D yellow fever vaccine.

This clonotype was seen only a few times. Written as DNA, the CDR3 is TGCAGTGCTACCTCTGGGGGAGATACGCAGTATTTT. Translating gives CSATSGGDTQYF. V and J are TRBV20-1 and TRBJ2-3; D is tentatively TRBD1 or TRBD2 (5 bases each). Germline CDR1 reads DFQATT; CDR2 reads SNEGSKA (reference sequence). V lost 4 bases and J lost 5, with 10 bases in between. The length of the CDR3 is 12 residues.

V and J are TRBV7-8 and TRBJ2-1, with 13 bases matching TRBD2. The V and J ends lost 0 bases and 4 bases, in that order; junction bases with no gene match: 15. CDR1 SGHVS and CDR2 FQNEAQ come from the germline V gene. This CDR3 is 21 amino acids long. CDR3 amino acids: CASSLARLAGGPGVKYNEQFF. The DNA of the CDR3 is TGTGCCAGCAGCTTAGCCCGACTAGCGGGGGGACCCGGGGTTAAGTACAATGAGCAGTTCTTC.

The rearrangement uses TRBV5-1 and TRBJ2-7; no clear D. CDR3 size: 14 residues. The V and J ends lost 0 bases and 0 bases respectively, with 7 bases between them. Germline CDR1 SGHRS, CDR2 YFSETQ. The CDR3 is CASSLGHSSYEQYF. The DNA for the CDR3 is TGCGCCAGCAGCTTGGGACACAGCTCCTACGAGCAGTACTTC. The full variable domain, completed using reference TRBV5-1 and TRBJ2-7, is KAGVTQTPRYLIKTRGQQVTLSCSPISGHRSVSWYQQTPGQGLQFLFEYFSETQRNKGNFPGRFSGRQFSNSRSEMNVSTLELGDSALYLCASSLGHSSYEQYFGPGTRLTVT.

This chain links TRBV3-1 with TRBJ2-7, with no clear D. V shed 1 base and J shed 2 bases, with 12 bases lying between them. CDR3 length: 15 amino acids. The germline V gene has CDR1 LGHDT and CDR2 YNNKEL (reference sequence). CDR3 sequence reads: CASSQGSGRTYEQYF. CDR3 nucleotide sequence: TGTGCCAGCAGCCAAGGATCGGGCCGGACCTACGAGCAGTACTTC.

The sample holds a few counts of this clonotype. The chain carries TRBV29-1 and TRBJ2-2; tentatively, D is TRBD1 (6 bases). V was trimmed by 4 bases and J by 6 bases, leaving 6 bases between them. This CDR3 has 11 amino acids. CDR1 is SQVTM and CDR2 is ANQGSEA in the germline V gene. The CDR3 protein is CSVGQAGELFF. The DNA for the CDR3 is TGCAGCGTTGGACAGGCCGGGGAGCTGTTTTTT.

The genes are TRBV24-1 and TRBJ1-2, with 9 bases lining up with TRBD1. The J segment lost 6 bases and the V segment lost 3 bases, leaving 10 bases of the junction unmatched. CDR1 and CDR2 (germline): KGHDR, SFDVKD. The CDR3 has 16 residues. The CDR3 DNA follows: TGTGCCACCAGTGATGCTGGTACAGGGGGCATGGATGGCTACACCTTC. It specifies CATSDAGTGGMDGYTF.

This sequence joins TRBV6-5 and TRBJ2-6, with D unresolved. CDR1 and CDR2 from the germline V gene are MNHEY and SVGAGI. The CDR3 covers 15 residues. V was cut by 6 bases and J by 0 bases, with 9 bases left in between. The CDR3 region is CASSPTLSGANVLTF. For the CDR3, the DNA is TGTGCCAGCAGCCCTACCCTCTCTGGGGCCAACGTCCTGACTTTC.

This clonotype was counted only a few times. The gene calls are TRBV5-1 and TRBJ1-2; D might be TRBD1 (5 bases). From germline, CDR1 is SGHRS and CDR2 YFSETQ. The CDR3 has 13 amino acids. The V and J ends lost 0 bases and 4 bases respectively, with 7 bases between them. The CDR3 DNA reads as TGCGCCAGCAGCTTGGACAGGATCTATGGCTACACCTTC. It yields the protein CASSLDRIYGYTF.

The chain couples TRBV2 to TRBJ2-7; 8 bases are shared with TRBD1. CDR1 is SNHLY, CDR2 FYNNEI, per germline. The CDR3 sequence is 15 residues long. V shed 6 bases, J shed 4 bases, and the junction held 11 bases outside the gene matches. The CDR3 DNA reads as TGTGCCAGCAGCGGGGACAGGACTAAGATGTACGAGCAGTACGTC. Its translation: CASSGDRTKMYEQYV.

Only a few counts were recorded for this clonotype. Here the CDR3 reads CASRGRSPVETQYF. DNA of the CDR3: TGTGCCTCCCGAGGGAGAAGCCCGGTCGAAACGCAGTATTTT. V usage is TRBV7-2 and J usage is TRBJ2-3; perhaps TRBD2 as D (5 bases). Trimming shortened V by 11 bases and J by 9 bases, and 24 bases separated the two germline ends. The CDR3 totals 14 residues. CDR1 and CDR2 (germline): SGHTA, FQGNSA.

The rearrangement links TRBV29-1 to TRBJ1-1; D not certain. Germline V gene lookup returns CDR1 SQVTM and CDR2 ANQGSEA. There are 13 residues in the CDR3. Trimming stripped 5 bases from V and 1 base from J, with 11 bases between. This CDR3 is CSVSGFQNTEAFF. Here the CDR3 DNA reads TGCAGCGTTTCCGGGTTCCAGAACACTGAAGCTTTCTTT. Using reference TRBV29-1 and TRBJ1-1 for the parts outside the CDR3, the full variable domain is SAVISQKPSRDICQRGTSLTIQCQVDSQVTMMFWYRQQPGQSLTLIATANQGSEATYESGFVIDKFPISRPNLTFSTLTVSNMSPEDSSIYLCSVSGFQNTEAFFGQGTRLTVV.

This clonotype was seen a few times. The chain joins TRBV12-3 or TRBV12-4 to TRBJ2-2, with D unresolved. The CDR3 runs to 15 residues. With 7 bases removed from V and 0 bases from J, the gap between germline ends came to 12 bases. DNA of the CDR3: TGTGCCAGCACCGGCGGAGATGCGAACACCGGGGAGCTGTTTTTT. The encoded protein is CASTGGDANTGELFF.

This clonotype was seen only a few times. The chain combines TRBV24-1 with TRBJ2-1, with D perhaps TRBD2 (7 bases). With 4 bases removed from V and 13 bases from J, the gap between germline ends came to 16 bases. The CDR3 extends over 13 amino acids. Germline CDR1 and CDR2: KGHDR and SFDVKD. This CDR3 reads CATSELGGRDQFF. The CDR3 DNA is TGTGCCACCAGTGAACTCGGGGGGCGTGACCAGTTCTTC.

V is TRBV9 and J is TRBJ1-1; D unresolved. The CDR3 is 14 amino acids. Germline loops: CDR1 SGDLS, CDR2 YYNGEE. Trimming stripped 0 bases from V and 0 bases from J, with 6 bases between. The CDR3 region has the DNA TGTGCCAGCAGCGTAGATCTGTTGAACACTGAAGCTTTCTTT. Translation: CASSVDLLNTEAFF.